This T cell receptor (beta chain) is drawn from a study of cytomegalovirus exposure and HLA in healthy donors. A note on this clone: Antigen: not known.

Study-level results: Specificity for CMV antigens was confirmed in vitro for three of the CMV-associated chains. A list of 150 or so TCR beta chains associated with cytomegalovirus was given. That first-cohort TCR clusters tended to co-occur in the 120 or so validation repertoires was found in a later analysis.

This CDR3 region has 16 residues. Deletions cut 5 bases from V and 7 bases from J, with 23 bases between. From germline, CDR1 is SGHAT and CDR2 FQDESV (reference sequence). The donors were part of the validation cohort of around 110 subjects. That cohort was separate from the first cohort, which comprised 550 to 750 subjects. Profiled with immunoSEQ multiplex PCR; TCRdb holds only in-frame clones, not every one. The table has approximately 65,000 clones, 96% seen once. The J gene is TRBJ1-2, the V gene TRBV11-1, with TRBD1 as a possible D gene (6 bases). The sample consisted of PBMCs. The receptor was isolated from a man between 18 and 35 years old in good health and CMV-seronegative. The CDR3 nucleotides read TGTGCCAGCAGCACCCGATCCGGGACAACGAGGGGTGGCTACACCTTC. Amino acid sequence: CASSTRSGTTRGGYTF.